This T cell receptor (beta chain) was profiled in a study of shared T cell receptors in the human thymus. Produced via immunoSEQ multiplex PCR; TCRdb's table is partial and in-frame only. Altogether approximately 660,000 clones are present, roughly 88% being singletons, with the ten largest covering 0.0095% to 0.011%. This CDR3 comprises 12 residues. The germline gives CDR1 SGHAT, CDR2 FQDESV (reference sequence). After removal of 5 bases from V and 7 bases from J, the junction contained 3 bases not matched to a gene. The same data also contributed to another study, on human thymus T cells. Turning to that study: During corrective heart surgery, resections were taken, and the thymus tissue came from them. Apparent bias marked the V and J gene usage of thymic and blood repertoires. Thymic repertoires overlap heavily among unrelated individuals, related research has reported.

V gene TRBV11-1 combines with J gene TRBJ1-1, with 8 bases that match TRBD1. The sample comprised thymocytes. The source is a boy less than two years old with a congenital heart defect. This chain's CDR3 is CASSVGQGEAFF. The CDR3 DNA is TGTGCCAGCAGCGTCGGACAGGGTGAAGCTTTCTTT.